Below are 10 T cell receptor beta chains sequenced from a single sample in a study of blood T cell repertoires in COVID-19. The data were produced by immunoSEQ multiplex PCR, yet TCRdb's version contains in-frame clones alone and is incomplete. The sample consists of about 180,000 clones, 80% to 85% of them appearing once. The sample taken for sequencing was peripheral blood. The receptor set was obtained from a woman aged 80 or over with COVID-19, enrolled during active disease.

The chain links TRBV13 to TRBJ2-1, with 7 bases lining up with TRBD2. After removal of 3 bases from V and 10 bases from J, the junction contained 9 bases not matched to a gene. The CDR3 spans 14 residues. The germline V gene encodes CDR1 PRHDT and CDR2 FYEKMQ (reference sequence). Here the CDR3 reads CASSLHSLAKEQFF. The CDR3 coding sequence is TGTGCCAGCAGCTTGCACTCACTAGCGAAGGAGCAGTTCTTC.

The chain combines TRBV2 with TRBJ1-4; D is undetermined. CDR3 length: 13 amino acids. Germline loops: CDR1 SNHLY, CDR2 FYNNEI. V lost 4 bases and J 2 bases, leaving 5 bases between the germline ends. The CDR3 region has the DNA TGTGCCAGCAGTGCCCGGACTAATGAAAAACTGTTTTTT. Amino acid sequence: CASSARTNEKLFF.

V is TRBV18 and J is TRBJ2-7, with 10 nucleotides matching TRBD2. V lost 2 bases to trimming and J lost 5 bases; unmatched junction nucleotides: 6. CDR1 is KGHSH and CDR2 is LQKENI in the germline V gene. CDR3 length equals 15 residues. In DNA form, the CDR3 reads TGTGCCAGCTCACCAAGGACTAGCGGTTCCCACGAGCAGTACTTC. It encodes CASSPRTSGSHEQYF.

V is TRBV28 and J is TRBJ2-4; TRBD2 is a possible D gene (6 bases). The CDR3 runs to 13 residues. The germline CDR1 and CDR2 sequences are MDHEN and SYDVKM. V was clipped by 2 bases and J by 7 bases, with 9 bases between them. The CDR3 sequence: CASSLTGDNIQYF. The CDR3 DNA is TGTGCCAGCAGTTTAACGGGGGATAACATTCAGTACTTC. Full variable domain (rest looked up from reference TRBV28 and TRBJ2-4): DVKVTQSSRYLVKRTGEKVFLECVQDMDHENMFWYRQDPGLGLRLIYFSYDVKMKEKGDIPEGYSVSREKKERFSLILESASTNQTSMYLCASSLTGDNIQYFGAGTRLSVL.

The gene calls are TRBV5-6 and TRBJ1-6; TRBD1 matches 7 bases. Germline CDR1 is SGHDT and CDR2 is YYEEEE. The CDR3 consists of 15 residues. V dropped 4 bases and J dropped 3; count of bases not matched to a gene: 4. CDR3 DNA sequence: TGTGCCAGCAGCACTCGGACAGGCTATAATTCACCCCTCCACTTT. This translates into CASSTRTGYNSPLHF.

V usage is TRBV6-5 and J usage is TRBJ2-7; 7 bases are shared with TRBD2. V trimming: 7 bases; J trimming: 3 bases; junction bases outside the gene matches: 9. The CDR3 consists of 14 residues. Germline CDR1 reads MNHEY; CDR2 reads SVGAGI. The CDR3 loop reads CASTDVGGFYEQYF. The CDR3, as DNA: TGTGCCAGCACCGACGTCGGGGGGTTCTACGAGCAGTACTTC.

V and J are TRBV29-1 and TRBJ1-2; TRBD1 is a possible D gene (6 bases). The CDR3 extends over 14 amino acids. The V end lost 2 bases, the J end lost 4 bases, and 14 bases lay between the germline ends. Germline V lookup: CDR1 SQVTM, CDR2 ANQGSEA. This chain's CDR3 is CSVEIRTGTYGYTF. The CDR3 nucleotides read TGCAGCGTTGAAATACGAACAGGGACCTATGGCTACACCTTC.

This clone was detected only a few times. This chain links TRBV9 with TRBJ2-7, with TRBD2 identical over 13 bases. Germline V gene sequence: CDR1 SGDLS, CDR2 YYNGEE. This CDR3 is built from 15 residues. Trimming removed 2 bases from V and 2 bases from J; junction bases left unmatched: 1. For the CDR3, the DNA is TGTGCCAGCAGCGTGGGACTAGCGGGGACCTACGAGCAGTACTTC. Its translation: CASSVGLAGTYEQYF.

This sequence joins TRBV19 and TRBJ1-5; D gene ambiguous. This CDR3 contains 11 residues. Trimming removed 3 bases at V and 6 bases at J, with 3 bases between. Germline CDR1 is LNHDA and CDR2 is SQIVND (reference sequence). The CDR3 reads CASSIGQPQHF. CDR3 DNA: TGTGCCAGTAGTATCGGTCAGCCCCAGCATTTT.

This CDR3 is CASSQGVNNEKLFF. In nucleotides, the CDR3 is TGTGCCAGCAGCCAAGGCGTTAATAATGAAAAACTGTTTTTT. The chain is built from TRBV3-1 (or the pseudogene TRBV3-2) and TRBJ1-4; D remains unclear. Germline V gene data show CDR1 as LGHDT and CDR2 as YNNKEL (reference sequence). The CDR3 extends over 14 amino acids. Trimming removed 1 base from V and 4 bases from J, with 7 bases in between.